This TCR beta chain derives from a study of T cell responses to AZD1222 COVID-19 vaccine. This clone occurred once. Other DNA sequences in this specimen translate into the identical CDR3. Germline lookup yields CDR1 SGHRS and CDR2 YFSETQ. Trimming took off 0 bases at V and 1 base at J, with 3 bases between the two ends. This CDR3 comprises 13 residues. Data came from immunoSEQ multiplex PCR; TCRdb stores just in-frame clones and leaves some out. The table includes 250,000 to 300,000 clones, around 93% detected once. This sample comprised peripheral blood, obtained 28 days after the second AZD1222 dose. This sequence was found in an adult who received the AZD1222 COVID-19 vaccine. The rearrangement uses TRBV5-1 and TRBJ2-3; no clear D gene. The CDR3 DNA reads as TGCGCCAGCAGCTTGGAAGGCACAGATACGCAGTATTTT. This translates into CASSLEGTDTQYF.